The 4 T cell receptor beta chains given below trace back to one sample, sequenced in a study of cytomegalovirus exposure and HLA in healthy donors. Amplification used 60 Vbeta primers and 13 Jbeta primers. Only in-frame clones appear in the TCRdb table, and some are missing; sequencing was by immunoSEQ multiplex PCR. The sample includes approximately 75,000 clones, 80% to 90% of them seen just once. The specimen sequenced was PBMCs. These receptors came from an older man in good health and CMV-seropositive.

The chain is built from TRBV2 and TRBJ2-6; 9 bases are shared with TRBD1. V lost 5 bases to trimming and J lost 3 bases; unmatched junction nucleotides: 5. CDR1 is SNHLY and CDR2 is FYNNEI in the germline V gene. The CDR3 has 16 amino acids. The CDR3 sequence: CASSRDRVYGANVLTF. In DNA, the CDR3 is TGTGCCAGCAGTCGGGACAGGGTTTATGGGGCCAACGTCCTGACTTTC.

V and J are TRBV7-9 and TRBJ2-3; TRBD2 agrees at 9 bases. CDR3 length: 15 amino acids. The ends lost 3 bases at V and 2 bases at J; junction bases unmatched: 3. The germline gives CDR1 SEHNR, CDR2 FQNEAQ (reference sequence). The CDR3 region is CASSLGGGATDTQYF. In nucleotides, the CDR3 is TGTGCCAGCAGCTTGGGCGGGGGGGCCACAGATACGCAGTATTTT.

This chain uses TRBV19 with TRBJ2-3; no reliable D call. Trimming removed 5 bases at V and 6 bases at J, with 12 bases between. Germline lookup yields CDR1 LNHDA and CDR2 SQIVND (reference sequence). This CDR3 comprises 13 residues. The CDR3 here is CASSPLQADTQYF. For the CDR3, the DNA is TGTGCCAGTAGTCCCCTCCAGGCGGATACGCAGTATTTT.

The V gene is TRBV28, the J gene TRBJ2-1, with 9 bases lining up with TRBD2. V lost 5 bases and J lost 8; bases outside the gene matches: 16. CDR1 and CDR2 from the germline V gene are MDHEN and SYDVKM. This CDR3 comprises 17 residues. The CDR3 sequence: CASSGVAGGPRHDEQFF. The CDR3 DNA is TGTGCCAGCAGTGGGGTCGCGGGAGGGCCGCGTCACGATGAGCAGTTCTTC.